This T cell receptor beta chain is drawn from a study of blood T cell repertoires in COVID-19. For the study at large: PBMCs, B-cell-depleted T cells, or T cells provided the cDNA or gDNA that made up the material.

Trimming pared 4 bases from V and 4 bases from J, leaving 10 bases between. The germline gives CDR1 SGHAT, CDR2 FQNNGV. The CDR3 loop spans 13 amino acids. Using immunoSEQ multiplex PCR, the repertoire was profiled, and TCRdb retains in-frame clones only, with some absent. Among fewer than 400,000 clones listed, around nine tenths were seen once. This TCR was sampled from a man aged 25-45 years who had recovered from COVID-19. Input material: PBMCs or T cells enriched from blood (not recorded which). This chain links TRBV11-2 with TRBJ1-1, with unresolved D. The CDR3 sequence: CASSSTRSTEAFF. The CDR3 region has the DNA TGTGCCAGCAGCTCCACAAGGAGCACTGAAGCTTTCTTT. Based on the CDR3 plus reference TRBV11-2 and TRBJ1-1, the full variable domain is EAGVAQSPRYKIIEKRQSVAFWCNPISGHATLYWYQQILGQGPKLLIQFQNNGVVDDSQLPKDRFSAERLKGVDSTLKIQPAKLEDSAVYLCASSSTRSTEAFFGQGTRLTVV.